The 9 T cell receptor beta chains presented below share a single source sample, sequenced in a study of Tregs in tolerant kidney transplant recipients. Profiling relied on immunoSEQ multiplex PCR, and the TCRdb table lists in-frame clones only, not all of them. Of about 78,000 clones detected, approximately 90% appear once; the ten largest clones hold 0.34%. The specimen was Tregs from blood, collected before the transplant. All receptors come from a human donor who received a combined kidney and bone marrow transplant.

V gene TRBV13 combines with J gene TRBJ2-5; 7 nucleotides line up with TRBD1. The length of the CDR3 is 14 residues. With V trimmed by 3 bases and J by 6 bases, 7 bases remained unmatched. Germline V gives CDR1 PRHDT, CDR2 FYEKMQ (reference sequence). The CDR3 coding sequence is TGTGCCAGCAGCTTCCGGGACAGTCTAAAGACCCAGTACTTC. It encodes CASSFRDSLKTQYF.

J is TRBJ1-1 and V is TRBV9; TRBD1 matches at 9 bases. Trimming cost V 3 bases and J 5 bases; bases outside gene matches: 5. The CDR3 spans 14 residues. The germline gives CDR1 SGDLS, CDR2 YYNGEE. DNA of the CDR3: TGTGCCAGCAGCGCCGGGACAGGGTCTACTGAAGCTTTCTTT. Amino acids: CASSAGTGSTEAFF.

The chain combines TRBV7-9 with TRBJ2-1; TRBD2 agrees at 7 bases. V shed 8 bases and J 4 bases; nucleotides not matched to a gene: 2. This CDR3 is 12 amino acids long. Germline V lookup: CDR1 SEHNR, CDR2 FQNEAQ (reference sequence). The CDR3 spells CASGREYNEQFF. CDR3 DNA sequence: TGTGCCAGCGGGAGGGAGTACAATGAGCAGTTCTTC.

With regard to this clone: The same CDR3 arises from other DNA sequences in this sample as well. This chain joins TRBV5-6 and TRBJ2-5; TRBD1 is a possible D gene (6 bases). The germline V gene has CDR1 SGHDT and CDR2 YYEEEE. The CDR3 consists of 15 residues. Trimming took 10 bases from V and 5 from J, leaving 24 bases between them. CDR3 protein: CAGGAEQGFKETQYF. The CDR3 bases are TGTGCCGGTGGGGCAGAACAGGGTTTTAAGGAGACCCAGTACTTC.

The chain links TRBV5-1 to TRBJ2-5; 7 positions agree with TRBD1. With 4 bases clipped from V and 6 bases from J, the junction kept 15 bases outside the gene matches. This CDR3 has 16 amino acids. CDR1 and CDR2 (germline): SGHRS, YFSETQ. CDR3 in DNA: TGCGCCAGCAGCCTGGATCCCGACAGGGTGGAGAAGACCCAGTACTTC. Its protein is CASSLDPDRVEKTQYF. Supplemented by reference TRBV5-1 and TRBJ2-5, the full variable domain reads KAGVTQTPRYLIKTRGQQVTLSCSPISGHRSVSWYQQTPGQGLQFLFEYFSETQRNKGNFPGRFSGRQFSNSRSEMNVSTLELGDSALYLCASSLDPDRVEKTQYFGPGTRLLVL.

The chain joins TRBV6-5 to TRBJ1-1; D is possibly TRBD1 (5 bases). The V end was cut by 7 bases, the J end by 0 bases, with 9 bases between. This CDR3 has 13 residues. CDR1 MNHEY and CDR2 SVGAGI come from the germline V gene. CDR3 in amino acids: CASMRGMNTEAFF. DNA for the CDR3: TGTGCCAGCATGAGGGGTATGAACACTGAAGCTTTCTTT.

This clone was picked up one time. The chain has TRBV11-2 and TRBJ1-1, with D possibly being TRBD1 (5 bases). The germline CDR1 and CDR2 sequences are SGHAT and FQNNGV. V was cut by 1 base and J by 6 bases, with 9 bases left in between. The CDR3 is 13 residues long. The CDR3 sequence: CASSLGSGPEAFF. The CDR3 DNA is TGTGCCAGCAGCTTAGGGTCAGGGCCTGAAGCTTTCTTT.

This clone was detected only once. The V and J genes are TRBV5-1 and TRBJ2-5, with TRBD2 as a possible D gene (5 bases). The germline V gene has CDR1 SGHRS and CDR2 YFSETQ. V lost 3 bases and J 5 bases, leaving 14 bases between the germline ends. The CDR3 sequence is 14 residues long. CDR3 DNA sequence: TGCGCCAGCAGCTCCCCCGAGGGCTCGGAGACCCAGTACTTC. Protein product: CASSSPEGSETQYF.

The rearrangement joins TRBV6-6 to TRBJ2-1; 13 bases are a match to TRBD2. CDR3 size: 15 residues. CDR1 MNHNY and CDR2 SVGAGI come from the germline V gene (reference sequence). Trimming took 5 bases from V and 6 from J; bases not matched to a gene: 4. CDR3 protein: CASSTRTSGSNEQFF. CDR3 coding DNA: TGTGCCAGCAGTACCCGGACTAGCGGGAGCAATGAGCAGTTCTTC.